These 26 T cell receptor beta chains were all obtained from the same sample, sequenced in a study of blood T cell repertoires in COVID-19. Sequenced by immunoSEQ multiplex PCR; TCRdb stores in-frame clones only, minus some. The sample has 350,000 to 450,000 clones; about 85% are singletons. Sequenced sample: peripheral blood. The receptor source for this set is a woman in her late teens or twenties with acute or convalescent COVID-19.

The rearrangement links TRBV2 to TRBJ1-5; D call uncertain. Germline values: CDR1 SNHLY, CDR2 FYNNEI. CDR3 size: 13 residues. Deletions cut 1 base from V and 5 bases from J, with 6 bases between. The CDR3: CASSEDSYQPQHF. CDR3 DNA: TGTGCCAGCAGTGAAGACAGCTATCAGCCCCAGCATTTT.

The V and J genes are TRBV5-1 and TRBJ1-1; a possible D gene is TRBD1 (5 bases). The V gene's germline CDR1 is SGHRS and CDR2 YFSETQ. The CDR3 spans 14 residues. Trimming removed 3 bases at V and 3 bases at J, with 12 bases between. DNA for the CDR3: TGCGCCAGCAGCTCCCAGGGATTTGACACTGAAGCTTTCTTT. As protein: CASSSQGFDTEAFF.

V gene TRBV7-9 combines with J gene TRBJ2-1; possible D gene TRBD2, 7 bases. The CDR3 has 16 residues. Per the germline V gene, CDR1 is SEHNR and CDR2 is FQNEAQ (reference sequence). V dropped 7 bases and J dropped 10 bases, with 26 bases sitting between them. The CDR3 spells CASIRSGGGPGGEQFF. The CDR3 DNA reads TGTGCCAGCATCCGGTCCGGCGGGGGCCCTGGGGGCGAGCAGTTCTTC.

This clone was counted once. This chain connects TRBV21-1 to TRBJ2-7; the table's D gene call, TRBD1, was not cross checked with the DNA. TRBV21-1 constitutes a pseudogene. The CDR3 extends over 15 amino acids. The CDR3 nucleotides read TGTGCCAGCAGCACCAGATTGAAGGGGGATAACGAGCAGTACTTC. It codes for CASSTRLKGDNEQYF.

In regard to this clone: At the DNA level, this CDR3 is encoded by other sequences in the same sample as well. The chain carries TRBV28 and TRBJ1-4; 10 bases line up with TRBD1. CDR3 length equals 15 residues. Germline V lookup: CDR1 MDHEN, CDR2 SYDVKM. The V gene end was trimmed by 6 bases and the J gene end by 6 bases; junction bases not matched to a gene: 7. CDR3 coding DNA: TGTGCCAGCAGCCTTCCTGGACAGGGGGATGAAAAACTGTTTTTT. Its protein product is CASSLPGQGDEKLFF.

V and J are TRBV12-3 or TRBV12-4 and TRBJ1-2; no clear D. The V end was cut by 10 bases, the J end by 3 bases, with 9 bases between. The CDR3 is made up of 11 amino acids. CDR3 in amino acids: CATYRDYGYTF. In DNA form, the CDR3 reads TGTGCCACCTACCGGGACTATGGCTACACCTTC.

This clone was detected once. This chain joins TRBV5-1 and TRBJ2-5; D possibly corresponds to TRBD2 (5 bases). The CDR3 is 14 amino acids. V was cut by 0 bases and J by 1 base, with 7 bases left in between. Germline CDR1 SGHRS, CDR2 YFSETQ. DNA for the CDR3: TGCGCCAGCAGCTTGGCCGGACTCCAAGAGACCCAGTACTTC. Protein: CASSLAGLQETQYF.

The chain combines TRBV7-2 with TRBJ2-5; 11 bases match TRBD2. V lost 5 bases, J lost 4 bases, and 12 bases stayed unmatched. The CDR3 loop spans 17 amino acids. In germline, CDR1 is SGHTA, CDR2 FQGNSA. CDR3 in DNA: TGTGCCAGCAGCCTGAGGGGTCTAGCGGGGGGCGCAGAGACCCAGTACTTC. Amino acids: CASSLRGLAGGAETQYF.

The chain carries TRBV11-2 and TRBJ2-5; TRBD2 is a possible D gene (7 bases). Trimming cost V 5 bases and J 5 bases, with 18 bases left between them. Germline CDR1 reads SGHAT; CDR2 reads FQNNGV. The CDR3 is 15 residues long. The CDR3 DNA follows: TGTGCCAGCAGCCCAGACACAGGGCGGGGGGAGACCCAGTACTTC. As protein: CASSPDTGRGETQYF.

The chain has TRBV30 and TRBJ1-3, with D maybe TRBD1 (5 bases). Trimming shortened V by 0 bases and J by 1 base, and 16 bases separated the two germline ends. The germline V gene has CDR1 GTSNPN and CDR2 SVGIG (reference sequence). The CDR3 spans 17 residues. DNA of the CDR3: TGTGCCTGGAGTGTAGGGTCCAGGGCCGGGTCTGGAAACACCATATATTTT. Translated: CAWSVGSRAGSGNTIYF. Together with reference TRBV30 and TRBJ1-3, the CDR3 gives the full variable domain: SQTIHQWPATLVQPVGSPLSLECTVEGTSNPNLYWYRQAAGRGLQLLFYSVGIGQISSEVPQNLSASRPQDRQFILSSKKLLLSDSGFYLCAWSVGSRAGSGNTIYFGEGSWLTVV.

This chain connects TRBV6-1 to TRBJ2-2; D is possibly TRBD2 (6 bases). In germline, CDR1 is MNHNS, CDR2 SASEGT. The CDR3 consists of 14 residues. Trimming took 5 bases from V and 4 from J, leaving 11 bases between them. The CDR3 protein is CASSFYGGTGELFF. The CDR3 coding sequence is TGTGCCAGCAGTTTTTACGGGGGCACCGGGGAGCTGTTTTTT.

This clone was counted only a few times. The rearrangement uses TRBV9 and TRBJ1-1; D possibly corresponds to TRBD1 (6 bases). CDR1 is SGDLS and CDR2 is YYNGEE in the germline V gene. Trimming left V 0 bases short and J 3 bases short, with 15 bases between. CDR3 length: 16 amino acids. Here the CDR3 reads CASSVGLGARDTEAFF. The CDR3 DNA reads TGTGCCAGCAGCGTAGGTTTGGGGGCGCGGGACACTGAAGCTTTCTTT.

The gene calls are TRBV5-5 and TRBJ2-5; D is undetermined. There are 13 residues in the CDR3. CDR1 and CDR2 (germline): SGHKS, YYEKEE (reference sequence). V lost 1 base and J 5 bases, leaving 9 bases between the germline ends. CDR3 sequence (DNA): TGTGCCAGCAGCTTGCAGGCAGAGGAGACCCAGTACTTC. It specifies CASSLQAEETQYF.

In nucleotides, the CDR3 is TGTGCCAGCGAGGGATTGGCAAGCCAGGGCTACACCTTC. This gives the protein CASEGLASQGYTF. This sequence joins TRBV6-5 and TRBJ1-2; D remains unclear. Deletions cut 8 bases from V and 8 bases from J, with 18 bases between. CDR3 length: 13 residues. Germline values: CDR1 MNHEY, CDR2 SVGAGI.

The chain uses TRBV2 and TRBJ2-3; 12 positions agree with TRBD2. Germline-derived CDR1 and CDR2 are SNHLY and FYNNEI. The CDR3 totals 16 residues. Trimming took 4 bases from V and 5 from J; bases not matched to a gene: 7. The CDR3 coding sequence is TGTGCCAGCAGTGGGGGTTCGGGACTAGCGGGAGATACGCAGTATTTT. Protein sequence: CASSGGSGLAGDTQYF.

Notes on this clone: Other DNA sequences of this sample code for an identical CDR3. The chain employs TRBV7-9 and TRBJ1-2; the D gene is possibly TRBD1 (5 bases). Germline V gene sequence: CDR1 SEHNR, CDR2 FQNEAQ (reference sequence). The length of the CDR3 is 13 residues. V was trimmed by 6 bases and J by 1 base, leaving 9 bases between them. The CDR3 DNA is TGTGCCAGCAGTTTAAGGGGTAACTATGGCTACACCTTC. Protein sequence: CASSLRGNYGYTF. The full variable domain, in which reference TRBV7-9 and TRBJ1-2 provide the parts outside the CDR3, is DTGVSQNPRHKITKRGQNVTFRCDPISEHNRLYWYRQTLGQGPEFLTYFQNEAQLEKSRLLSDRFSAERPKGSFSTLEIQRTEQGDSAMYLCASSLRGNYGYTFGSGTRLTVV.

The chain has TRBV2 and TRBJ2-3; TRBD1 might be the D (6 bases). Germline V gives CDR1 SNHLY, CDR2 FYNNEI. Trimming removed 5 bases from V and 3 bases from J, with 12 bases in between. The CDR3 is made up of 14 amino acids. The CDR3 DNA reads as TGTGCCAGCAGTCACAGGGTCTCGACAGATACGCAGTATTTT. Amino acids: CASSHRVSTDTQYF.

The CDR3 bases are TGTGCCAGCAGGGACAGACTTCTCCTGAACACTGAAGCTTTCTTT. It yields the protein CASRDRLLLNTEAFF. The chain couples TRBV6-5 to TRBJ1-1; D is perhaps TRBD1 (6 bases). This CDR3 comprises 15 residues. The V end lost 6 bases, the J end lost 0 bases, and 14 bases lay between the germline ends. CDR1 and CDR2 (germline): MNHEY, SVGAGI.

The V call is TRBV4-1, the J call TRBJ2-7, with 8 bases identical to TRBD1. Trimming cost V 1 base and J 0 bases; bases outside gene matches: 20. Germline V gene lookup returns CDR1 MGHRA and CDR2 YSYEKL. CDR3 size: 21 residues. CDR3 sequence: CASSQGPPSFIETGDSYEQYF. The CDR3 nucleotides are TGCGCCAGCAGCCAAGGGCCCCCTAGCTTTATAGAGACAGGGGACTCCTACGAGCAGTACTTC.

The CDR3 DNA is TGTGCCAGCAGTTTAGAGACAGAGTTATCCCAAGAGACCCAGTACTTC. Translating gives CASSLETELSQETQYF. The chain joins TRBV28 to TRBJ2-5; D is perhaps TRBD1 (5 bases). Germline CDR1 MDHEN, CDR2 SYDVKM. Trimming removed 2 bases from V and 1 base from J, with 14 bases in between. The CDR3 runs 16 residues.

The CDR3, as DNA: TGTGCCAGCAGCGATGGGGGCGCTTATAACGAGCAGTACTTC. Its protein is CASSDGGAYNEQYF. The rearrangement uses TRBV9 and TRBJ2-7; maybe TRBD1 (6 bases). Germline CDR1 reads SGDLS; CDR2 reads YYNGEE. Trimming left V 3 bases short and J 5 bases short, with 15 bases between. The CDR3 length is 14 residues.

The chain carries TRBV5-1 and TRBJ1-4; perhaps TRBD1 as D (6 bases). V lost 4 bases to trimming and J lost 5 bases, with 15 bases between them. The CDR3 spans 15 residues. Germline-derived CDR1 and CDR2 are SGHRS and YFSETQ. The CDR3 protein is CASSIGQTANEKLFF. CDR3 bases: TGCGCCAGCAGCATAGGACAGACGGCCAATGAAAAACTGTTTTTT.

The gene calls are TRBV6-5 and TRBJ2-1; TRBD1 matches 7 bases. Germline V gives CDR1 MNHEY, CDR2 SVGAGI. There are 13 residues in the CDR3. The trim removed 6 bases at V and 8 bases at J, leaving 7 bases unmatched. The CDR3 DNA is TGTGCCAGCAGCCCAGGGGACAGTTATGAGCAGTTCTTC. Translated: CASSPGDSYEQFF.

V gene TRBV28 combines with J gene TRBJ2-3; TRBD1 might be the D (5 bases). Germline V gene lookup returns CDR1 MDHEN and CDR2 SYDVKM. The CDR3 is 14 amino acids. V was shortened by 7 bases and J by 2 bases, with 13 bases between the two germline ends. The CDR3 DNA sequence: TGTGCCAGCAAAACGTCAGGGTTCACAGATACGCAGTATTTT. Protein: CASKTSGFTDTQYF.

The CDR3 sequence is CASSLGSIQETQYF. CDR3 coding DNA: TGTGCCAGCAGCTTAGGTTCTATCCAAGAGACCCAGTACTTC. V and J are TRBV7-9 and TRBJ2-5; no clear D. Trimming left V 1 base short and J 1 base short, with 7 bases between. The V gene's germline CDR1 is SEHNR and CDR2 FQNEAQ (reference sequence). The CDR3 length is 14 residues.

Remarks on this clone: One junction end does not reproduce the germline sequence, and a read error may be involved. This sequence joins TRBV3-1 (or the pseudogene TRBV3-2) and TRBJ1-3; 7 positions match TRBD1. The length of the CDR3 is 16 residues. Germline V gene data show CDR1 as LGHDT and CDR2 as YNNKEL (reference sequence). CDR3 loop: CASSGDGTATGYTIYF. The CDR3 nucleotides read TGTGCCAGCAGCGGGGATGGGACAGCCACTGGATACACCATATATTTT.